This T cell receptor (beta chain) was retrieved from a study of T cells in Graves' hyperthyroidism and ophthalmopathy. This clonotype came up many times. CDR1 and CDR2 from the germline V gene are SEHNR and FQNEAQ (reference sequence). The CDR3 has 12 residues. V lost 2 bases, J lost 8 bases, and 7 bases lay in between. RNA transcripts yielded amplified TCR beta CDR3 regions. The TCR CDR3 first-round RT-PCR relied on the HTBI primer set. TCRdb reprocessed the multiplex PCR reads with MiXCR, giving one entry per CDR3 protein. Of a few hundred thousand distinct CDR3 sequences in the sample, 15% to 19% were seen once.

Material: blood. This TCR came from a woman between 25 and 40 years old with Graves' hyperthyroidism. The chain employs TRBV7-9 and TRBJ2-1; D is unclear. The CDR3 DNA is TGTGCCAGCAGCTTAATGGGGTATGAGCAGTTCTTC. Encoded protein: CASSLMGYEQFF.